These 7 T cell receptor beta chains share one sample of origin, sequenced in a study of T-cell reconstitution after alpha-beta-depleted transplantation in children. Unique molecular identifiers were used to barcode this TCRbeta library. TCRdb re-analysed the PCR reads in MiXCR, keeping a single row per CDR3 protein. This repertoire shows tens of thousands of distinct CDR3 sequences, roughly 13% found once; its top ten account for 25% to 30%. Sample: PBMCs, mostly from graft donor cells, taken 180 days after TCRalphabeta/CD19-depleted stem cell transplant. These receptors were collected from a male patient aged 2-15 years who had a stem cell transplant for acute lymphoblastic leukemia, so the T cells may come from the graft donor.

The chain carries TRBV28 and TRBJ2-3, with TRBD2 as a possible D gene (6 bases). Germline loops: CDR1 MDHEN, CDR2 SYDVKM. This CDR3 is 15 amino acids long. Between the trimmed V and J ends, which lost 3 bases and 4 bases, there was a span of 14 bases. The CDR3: CASSFWRGSADTQYF. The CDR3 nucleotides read TGTGCCAGCAGTTTTTGGAGGGGCAGCGCAGATACGCAGTATTTT.

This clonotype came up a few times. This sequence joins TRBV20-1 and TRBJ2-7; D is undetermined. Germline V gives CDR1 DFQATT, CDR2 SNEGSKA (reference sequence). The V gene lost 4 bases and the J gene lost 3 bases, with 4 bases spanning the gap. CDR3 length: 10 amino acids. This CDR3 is CSATDYEQYF. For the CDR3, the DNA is TGCAGTGCTACAGACTACGAGCAGTACTTC.

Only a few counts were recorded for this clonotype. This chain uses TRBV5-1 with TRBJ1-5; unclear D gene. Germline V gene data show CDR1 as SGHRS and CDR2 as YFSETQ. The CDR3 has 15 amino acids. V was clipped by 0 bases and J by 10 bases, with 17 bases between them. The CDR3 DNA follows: TGCGCCAGCAGCTTGGCCGAGACACCCTCCTCACCCCAGCATTTT. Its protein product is CASSLAETPSSPQHF.

The CDR3, as DNA: TGTGCCAGCAGCTTCCGGGAAGCCTCCTACGAGCAGTACTTC. This sequence encodes CASSFREASYEQYF. The V call is TRBV5-6, the J call TRBJ2-7, with D possibly being TRBD2 (5 bases). Germline assignment: CDR1 SGHDT and CDR2 YYEEEE. This CDR3 has 14 residues. Trimming took 2 bases from V and 0 from J, leaving 9 bases between them.

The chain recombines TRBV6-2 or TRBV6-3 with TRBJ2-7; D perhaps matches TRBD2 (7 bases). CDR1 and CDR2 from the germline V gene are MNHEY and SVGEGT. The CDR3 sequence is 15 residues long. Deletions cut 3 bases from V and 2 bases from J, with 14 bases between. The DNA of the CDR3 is TGTGCCAGCAGTTATCTCCTAGGGGGGGCCTACGAGCAGTACTTC. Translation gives CASSYLLGGAYEQYF.

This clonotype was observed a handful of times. CDR3 DNA: TGTGCCAGCAGCTTTGGGCAGCGGGGGAACACCATATATTTT. Its translation: CASSFGQRGNTIYF. The V gene is TRBV7-2, the J gene TRBJ1-3, with D maybe TRBD1 (5 bases). The CDR3 is made up of 14 amino acids. Germline V gene data show CDR1 as SGHTA and CDR2 as FQGNSA. V was trimmed by 3 bases and J by 7 bases, leaving 13 bases between them. Filled out from reference TRBV7-2 and TRBJ1-3, the complete variable domain reads GAGVSQSPSNKVTEKGKDVELRCDPISGHTALYWYRQSLGQGLEFLIYFQGNSAPDKSGLPSDRFSAERTGGSVSTLTIQRTQQEDSAVYLCASSFGQRGNTIYFGEGSWLTVV.

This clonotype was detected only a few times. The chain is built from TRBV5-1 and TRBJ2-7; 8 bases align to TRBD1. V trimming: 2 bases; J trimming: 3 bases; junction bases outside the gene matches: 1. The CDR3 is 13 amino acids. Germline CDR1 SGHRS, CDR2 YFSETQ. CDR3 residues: CASSFTGGYEQYF. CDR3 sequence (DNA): TGCGCCAGCAGCTTCACAGGGGGCTACGAGCAGTACTTC.